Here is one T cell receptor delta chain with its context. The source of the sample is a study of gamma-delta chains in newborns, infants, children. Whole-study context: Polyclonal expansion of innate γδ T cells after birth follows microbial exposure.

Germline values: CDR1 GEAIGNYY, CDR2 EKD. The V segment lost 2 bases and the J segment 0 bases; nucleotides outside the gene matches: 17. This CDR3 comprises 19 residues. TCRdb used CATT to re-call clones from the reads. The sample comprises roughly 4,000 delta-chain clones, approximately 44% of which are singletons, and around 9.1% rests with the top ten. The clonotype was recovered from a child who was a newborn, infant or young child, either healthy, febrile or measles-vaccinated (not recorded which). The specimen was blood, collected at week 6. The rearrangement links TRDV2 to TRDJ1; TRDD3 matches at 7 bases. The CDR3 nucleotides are TGTGCCTGTGACAAGCTGACCTTTGCTGGGGGGCCCTACACCGATAAACTCATCTTT. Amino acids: CACDKLTFAGGPYTDKLIF.